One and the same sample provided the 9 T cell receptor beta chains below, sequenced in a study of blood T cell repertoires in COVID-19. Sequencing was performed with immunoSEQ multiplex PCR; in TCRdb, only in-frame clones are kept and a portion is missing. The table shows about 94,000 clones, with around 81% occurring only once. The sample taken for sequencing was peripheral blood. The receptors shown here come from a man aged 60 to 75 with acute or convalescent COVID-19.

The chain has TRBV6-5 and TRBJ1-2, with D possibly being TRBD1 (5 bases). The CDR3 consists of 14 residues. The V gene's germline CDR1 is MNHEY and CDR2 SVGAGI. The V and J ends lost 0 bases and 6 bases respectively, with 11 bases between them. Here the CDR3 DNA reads TGTGCCAGCAGTTACTCGGGCCAGGGCGATGGCTACACCTTC. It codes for CASSYSGQGDGYTF.

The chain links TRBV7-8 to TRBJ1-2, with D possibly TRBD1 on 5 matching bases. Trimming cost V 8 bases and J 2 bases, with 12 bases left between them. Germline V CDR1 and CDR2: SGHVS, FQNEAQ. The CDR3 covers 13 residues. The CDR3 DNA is TGTGCCAGCGTTGACGGGGGGAACTATGGCTACACCTTC. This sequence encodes CASVDGGNYGYTF.

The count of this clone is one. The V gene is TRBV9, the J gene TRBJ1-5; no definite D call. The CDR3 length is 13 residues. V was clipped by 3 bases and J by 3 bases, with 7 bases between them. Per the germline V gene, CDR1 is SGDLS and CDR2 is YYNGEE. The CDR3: CASSGGNNQPQHF. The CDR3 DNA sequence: TGTGCCAGCAGCGGCGGAAACAATCAGCCCCAGCATTTT.

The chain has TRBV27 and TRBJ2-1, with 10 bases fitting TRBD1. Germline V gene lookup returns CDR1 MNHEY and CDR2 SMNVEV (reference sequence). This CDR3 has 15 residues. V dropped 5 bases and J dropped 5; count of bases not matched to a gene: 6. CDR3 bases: TGTGCCAGCAGTCTCGGACAGGGGGGACACAATGAGCAGTTCTTC. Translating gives CASSLGQGGHNEQFF.

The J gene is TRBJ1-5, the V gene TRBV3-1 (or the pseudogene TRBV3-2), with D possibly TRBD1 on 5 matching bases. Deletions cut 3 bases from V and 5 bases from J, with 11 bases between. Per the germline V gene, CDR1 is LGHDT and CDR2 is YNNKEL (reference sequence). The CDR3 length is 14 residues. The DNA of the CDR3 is TGTGCCAGCAGCCAGCGGGACGCCTATCAGCCCCAGCATTTT. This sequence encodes CASSQRDAYQPQHF.

Here the CDR3 DNA reads TGTGCCAGTAGTATGGGTGGGATCCGGGGATCAGACACTGAAGCTTTCTTT. Translated: CASSMGGIRGSDTEAFF. The chain employs TRBV19 and TRBJ1-1; D not resolved. Per the germline V gene, CDR1 is LNHDA and CDR2 is SQIVND (reference sequence). Deletions cut 3 bases from V and 3 bases from J, with 20 bases between. There are 17 residues in the CDR3.

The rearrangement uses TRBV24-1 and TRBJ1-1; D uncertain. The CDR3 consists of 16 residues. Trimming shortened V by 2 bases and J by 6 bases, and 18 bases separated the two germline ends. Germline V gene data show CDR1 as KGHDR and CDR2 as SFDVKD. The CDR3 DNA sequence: TGTGCCACCAGTGATTCCAAGTTAGGAGGGAGGCCTGAAGCTTTCTTT. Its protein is CATSDSKLGGRPEAFF.

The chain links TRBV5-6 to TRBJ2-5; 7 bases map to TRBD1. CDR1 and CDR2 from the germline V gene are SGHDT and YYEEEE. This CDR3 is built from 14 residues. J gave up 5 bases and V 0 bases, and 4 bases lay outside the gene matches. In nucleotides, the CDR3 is TGTGCCAGCAGCTTGGAGGGGGCCTGGGAGACCCAGTACTTC. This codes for CASSLEGAWETQYF.

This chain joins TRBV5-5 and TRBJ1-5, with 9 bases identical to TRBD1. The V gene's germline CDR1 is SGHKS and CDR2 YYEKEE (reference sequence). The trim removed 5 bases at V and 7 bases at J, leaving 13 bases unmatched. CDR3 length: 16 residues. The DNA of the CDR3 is TGTGCCAGCAGTTGGGGACAGGGAGATGTCAGGCAGCCCCAGCATTTT. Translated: CASSWGQGDVRQPQHF.